This entry is about one TCR beta chain. What it recognizes is unknown. The sample originates from a study of OX40 agonist ivuxolimab in advanced cancers. Broader study findings: Both blood CD4+ and CD8+ T cells showed clonal growth by week 6 at 0.1 to 3.0 mg/kg. CD4+ T cells averaged fewer expanded clones than CD8+ T cells.

It was autoimmune disease history or systemic immunosuppression that excluded patients. Profiled with immunoSEQ multiplex PCR; TCRdb holds only in-frame clones, not every one. The sample comprises some 74,000 clones, roughly 82% of which are singletons, and approximately 5% rests with the top ten. The specimen was CD4+ or CD8+ T cells sorted from blood, collected in a trial of the OX40 agonist ivuxolimab. The source is an adult with an advanced solid tumor such as melanoma, head and neck, liver or kidney cancer.

This chain's CDR3 is CASSSQTSGGLLNTGELFF. DNA of the CDR3: TGTGCCAGCAGCTCGCAAACTAGCGGGGGGCTTTTGAACACCGGGGAGCTGTTTTTT. The chain links TRBV7-6 to TRBJ2-2; 12 nucleotides line up with TRBD2. The germline V gene has CDR1 SGHVS and CDR2 FNYEAQ. This CDR3 is built from 19 residues. Trimming at V came to 4 bases and at J to 1 base, leaving 10 bases not matched to a gene.